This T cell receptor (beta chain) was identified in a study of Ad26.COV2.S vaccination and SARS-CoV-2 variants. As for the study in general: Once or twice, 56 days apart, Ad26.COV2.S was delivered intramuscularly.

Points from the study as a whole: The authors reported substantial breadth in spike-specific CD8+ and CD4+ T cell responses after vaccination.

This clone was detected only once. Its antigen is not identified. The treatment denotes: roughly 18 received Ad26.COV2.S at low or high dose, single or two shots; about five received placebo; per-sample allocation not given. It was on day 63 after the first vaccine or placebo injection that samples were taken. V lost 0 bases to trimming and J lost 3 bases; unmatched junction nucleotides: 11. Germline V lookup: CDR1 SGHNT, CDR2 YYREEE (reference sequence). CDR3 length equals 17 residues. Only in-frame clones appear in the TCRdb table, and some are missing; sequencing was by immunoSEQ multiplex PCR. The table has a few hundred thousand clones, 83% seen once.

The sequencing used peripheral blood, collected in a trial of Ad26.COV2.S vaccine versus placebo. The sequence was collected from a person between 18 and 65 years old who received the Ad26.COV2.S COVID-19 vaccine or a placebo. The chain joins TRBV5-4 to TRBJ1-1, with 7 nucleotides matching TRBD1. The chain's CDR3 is CASSLVITGVYHTEAFF. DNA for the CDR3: TGTGCCAGCAGCTTGGTGATCACAGGGGTGTATCACACTGAAGCTTTCTTT.